This T cell receptor (beta chain) was recorded in a study of memory CD4+ T cells and cytomegalovirus serostatus. Study conclusions and caveats: Each of some 67 CMV-associated TCRbeta sequences occurred in one to five individuals.

The germline gives CDR1 MRHNA, CDR2 SNTAGT. Trimming took 5 bases from V and 4 from J, leaving 9 bases between them. The CDR3 runs to 13 residues. With respect to this clone: Antigen: not known.

Original data processing: Out-of-frame sequences were removed, leaving about 2.2 million distinct TCRbeta sequences. Sequenced by immunoSEQ multiplex PCR; TCRdb stores in-frame clones only, minus some. The V and J calls and the clone size are those of that table, but D and trimming were determined from the DNA. The repertoire has 41,000 or so clones, roughly 77% of them found once; the top ten carry about 0.79%. Single viable CD3+CD4+CD8-CD45RO+ cells were sorted as the memory CD4+ T cells. Donors' CMV status reflects serum IgG against pp150, pp28, p38, p52. The TCR originated in an adult in good health and CMV-seronegative. Sequencing input: memory CD4+ T cells from blood. V is TRBV6-4 and J is TRBJ1-5; D is unclear. CDR3 nucleotide sequence: TGTGCCAGCAGTTCGGGCCCGAATCAGCCCCAGCATTTT. Its translation is CASSSGPNQPQHF.